Listed here are 21 T cell receptor beta chains from one sample, sequenced in a study of OX40 agonist ivuxolimab in advanced cancers. The method behind the library was the immunoSEQ multiplex PCR assay. This immuneACCESS table, as held by TCRdb, lists in-frame sequences with V and J called but not all clones. Of the missing ones, under half trace to an unresolved V gene in checked studies; the others have no known cause. This sample gives 100,000 to 150,000 clones in total; roughly 92% of them show up just once. The top ten constitute 0.65% to 0.9% of the sample. The sequences come from CD4+ or CD8+ T cells sorted from blood, collected in a trial of the OX40 agonist ivuxolimab. These receptors were obtained from an adult with an advanced solid tumor such as melanoma, head and neck, liver or kidney cancer.

The chain employs TRBV28 and TRBJ2-7; D possibly matches TRBD1 or TRBD2 (5 bases each). Trimming left V 3 bases short and J 5 bases short, with 17 bases between. Looked up from germline, CDR1 is MDHEN and CDR2 is SYDVKM. The CDR3 runs 15 residues. The CDR3 region is CASSLEDTLSNEQYF. For the CDR3, the DNA is TGTGCCAGCAGTTTGGAGGACACGTTGTCCAACGAGCAGTACTTC. The whole variable domain, filled in from reference TRBV28 and TRBJ2-7, reads DVKVTQSSRYLVKRTGEKVFLECVQDMDHENMFWYRQDPGLGLRLIYFSYDVKMKEKGDIPEGYSVSREKKERFSLILESASTNQTSMYLCASSLEDTLSNEQYFGPGTRLTVT.

The rearrangement uses TRBV7-6 and TRBJ2-5; TRBD1 matches at 7 bases. V was pared by 2 bases and J by 5 bases, with 5 bases of the junction left unmatched. Germline V CDR1 and CDR2: SGHVS, FNYEAQ. This CDR3 region has 14 residues. CDR3 residues: CASSLSTGLETQYF. CDR3 nucleotides: TGTGCCAGCAGCTTATCGACAGGGTTGGAGACCCAGTACTTC.

This sequence joins TRBV6-5 and TRBJ2-1; 11 positions agree with TRBD2. V was pared by 7 bases and J by 4 bases, with 6 bases of the junction left unmatched. Germline V CDR1 and CDR2: MNHEY, SVGAGI. CDR3 length equals 15 residues. The CDR3 nucleotides are TGTGCCAGCACCCTAGCGGGAGGTCGATACAATGAGCAGTTCTTC. This codes for CASTLAGGRYNEQFF.

The rearrangement joins TRBV7-9 to TRBJ1-2; D ambiguous. The V gene's germline CDR1 is SEHNR and CDR2 FQNEAQ (reference sequence). V lost 5 bases, J lost 5 bases, and 24 bases lay in between. The CDR3 contains 17 residues. The CDR3 region has the DNA TGTGCCAGCAGCGGCACGAGGTCCGGGCCCCGATTATATGGCTACACCTTC. This sequence encodes CASSGTRSGPRLYGYTF.

This sequence joins TRBV19 and TRBJ1-2; D gene uncertain. The CDR3 length is 13 residues. Germline CDR1 LNHDA, CDR2 SQIVND (reference sequence). V dropped 6 bases and J dropped 8 bases, with 16 bases sitting between them. The CDR3 DNA reads as TGTGCCAGTAGCGTCTCTACCCTGGAGGGCTACACCTTC. As protein: CASSVSTLEGYTF.

The gene calls are TRBV5-1 and TRBJ1-1, with a possible D match to TRBD1 (5 bases). The CDR3 covers 12 residues. The V gene's germline CDR1 is SGHRS and CDR2 YFSETQ. Trimming removed 3 bases at V and 9 bases at J, with 12 bases between. CDR3 DNA: TGCGCCAGCAGCTCCGGGACGCCAAAAGCTTTCTTT. It translates to CASSSGTPKAFF.

The rearrangement links TRBV15 to TRBJ1-2, with a tentative D call TRBD1 (5 bases). The CDR3 covers 19 residues. Trimming removed 1 base from V and 4 bases from J, with 25 bases in between. The germline CDR1 and CDR2 sequences are LNHNV and YYDKDF (reference sequence). As DNA, the CDR3 is TGTGCCACCAGCAGAGCATCAAATGCTGGGGCCTCACTGGGCTATGGCTACACCTTC. It specifies CATSRASNAGASLGYGYTF.

The rearrangement uses TRBV4-1 and TRBJ1-2; a possible D gene is TRBD1 (6 bases). Germline assignment: CDR1 MGHRA and CDR2 YSYEKL. V lost 0 bases, J lost 1 base, and 21 bases lay in between. This CDR3 has 19 residues. The CDR3 protein is CASSQDFRFRGARNYGYTF. The CDR3 DNA follows: TGCGCCAGCAGCCAAGATTTCCGTTTTCGGGGGGCGCGTAACTATGGCTACACCTTC.

DNA for the CDR3: TGTGCCAGCAGTTTATCGGGTGGTGGGGATGGCTACACCTTC. Translating gives CASSLSGGGDGYTF. The V and J genes are TRBV27 and TRBJ1-2; D gene uncertain. V was shortened by 0 bases and J by 6 bases, with 11 bases between the two germline ends. CDR3 size: 14 residues. Germline V gene data show CDR1 as MNHEY and CDR2 as SMNVEV (reference sequence).

The chain recombines TRBV7-3 with TRBJ2-3; weak D call: TRBD2 (5 bases). V lost 2 bases and J lost 2, with 11 bases in between. Germline V lookup: CDR1 SGHTA, CDR2 FQGTGA. The CDR3 has 15 amino acids. The CDR3 reads CASSLSAVYTDTQYF. The CDR3 region has the DNA TGTGCCAGCAGCTTATCAGCGGTGTACACAGATACGCAGTATTTT.

The chain is built from TRBV18 and TRBJ1-2; 10 bases align to TRBD1. The CDR3 covers 14 residues. CDR1 KGHSH and CDR2 LQKENI come from the germline V gene. The V and J ends lost 3 bases and 5 bases, in that order; junction bases with no gene match: 3. The CDR3 loop is CASSPDRGSYGYTF. DNA of the CDR3: TGTGCCAGCTCACCGGACAGGGGGTCGTATGGCTACACCTTC. Using reference TRBV18 and TRBJ1-2 for the parts outside the CDR3, the full variable domain is NAGVMQNPRHLVRRRGQEARLRCSPMKGHSHVYWYRQLPEEGLKFMVYLQKENIIDESGMPKERFSAEFPKEGPSILRIQQVVRGDSAAYFCASSPDRGSYGYTFGSGTRLTVV.

V gene TRBV7-2 combines with J gene TRBJ2-7, with 9 bases aligning to TRBD2. The CDR3 is 16 amino acids. Unmatched junction bases numbered 7, after V lost 2 bases and J lost 2 bases. CDR1 and CDR2 from the germline V gene are SGHTA and FQGNSA. The CDR3 DNA follows: TGTGCCAGCAGCTTAACTAGCGGGCGACAGACCTACGAGCAGTACTTC. It codes for CASSLTSGRQTYEQYF.

The chain has TRBV10-3 and TRBJ1-5, with 7 bases matching TRBD1. The germline gives CDR1 ENHRY, CDR2 SYGVKD. The CDR3 totals 14 residues. The J segment lost 1 base and the V segment lost 6 bases, leaving 3 bases of the junction unmatched. The CDR3 DNA follows: TGTGCCATCAGCCGGGACAGCAGCAATCAGCCCCAGCATTTT. Its protein product is CAISRDSSNQPQHF.

The CDR3 DNA is TGCGCCAGCAGCCCGGACAGGGCCAGCACCGGGGAGCTGTTTTTT. Residues: CASSPDRASTGELFF. This sequence joins TRBV5-1 and TRBJ2-2; 8 bases fit TRBD1. The germline V gene has CDR1 SGHRS and CDR2 YFSETQ. The CDR3 covers 15 residues. The V gene end was trimmed by 4 bases and the J gene end by 4 bases; junction bases not matched to a gene: 6. Looking up the rest from reference TRBV5-1 and TRBJ2-2 gives the full variable domain: KAGVTQTPRYLIKTRGQQVTLSCSPISGHRSVSWYQQTPGQGLQFLFEYFSETQRNKGNFPGRFSGRQFSNSRSEMNVSTLELGDSALYLCASSPDRASTGELFFGEGSRLTVL.

The chain recombines TRBV5-1 with TRBJ2-5; the match to TRBD1 covers 7 bases. CDR1 and CDR2 from the germline V gene are SGHRS and YFSETQ. The length of the CDR3 is 15 residues. V was clipped by 2 bases and J by 2 bases; unmatched bases: 6. The CDR3 DNA is TGCGCCAGCAGCTTTTCCGGGACAGTTCAAGAGACCCAGTACTTC. Protein: CASSFSGTVQETQYF.

This clone was seen a single time. In DNA form, the CDR3 reads TGTGCCAGCAGGAGTGGGACAGGGCTATACGAGCAGTACTTC. Translated, it gives CASRSGTGLYEQYF. The chain combines TRBV5-6 with TRBJ2-5; TRBD1 matches 9 bases. With the DNA end fitting TRBJ2-7 better, the J assignment may be wrong. The germline CDR1 and CDR2 sequences are SGHDT and YYEEEE. The CDR3 has 14 amino acids.

CDR3 loop: CASTVSGGGLQETQYF. DNA for the CDR3: TGTGCCAGTACTGTCTCAGGGGGCGGGCTACAAGAGACCCAGTACTTC. The rearrangement links TRBV19 to TRBJ2-5; TRBD1 matches at 8 bases. V was pared by 7 bases and J by 2 bases, with 12 bases of the junction left unmatched. CDR1 and CDR2 (germline): LNHDA, SQIVND (reference sequence). This CDR3 has 16 amino acids. Supplemented by reference TRBV19 and TRBJ2-5, the full variable domain reads DGGITQSPKYLFRKEGQNVTLSCEQNLNHDAMYWYRQDPGQGLRLIYYSQIVNDFQKGDIAEGYSVSREKKESFPLTVTSAQKNPTAFYLCASTVSGGGLQETQYFGPGTRLLVL.

DNA of the CDR3: TGTGCCAGCAGCCTATTAAAGGTCACACGCCAAGAGACCCAGTACTTC. Translated, it gives CASSLLKVTRQETQYF. V usage is TRBV7-8 and J usage is TRBJ2-5, with D unresolved. Trimming took 5 bases from V and 1 from J, leaving 17 bases between them. The germline CDR1 and CDR2 sequences are SGHVS and FQNEAQ. The CDR3 runs to 16 residues.

The chain has TRBV28 and TRBJ2-5; 7 nucleotides match TRBD1. The J call may be mistaken, given a closer DNA end match to TRBJ2-7. CDR1 and CDR2 (germline): MDHEN, SYDVKM. This CDR3 region has 14 residues. The CDR3 DNA reads TGTGCCAGCACCAGTGGACAGGCGTCTAACGAGCAGTACTTC. Protein product: CASTSGQASNEQYF.

In regard to this clone: A junction boundary mismatches the germline segment, possibly from a read error. J is TRBJ2-5 and V is TRBV7-7; D call uncertain. The CDR3 runs 14 residues. The germline V gene encodes CDR1 SSHAT and CDR2 FNYEAQ (reference sequence). CDR3 amino acids: CASSPEVWQEAQYF. The CDR3 bases are TGTGCTAGCAGCCCAGAAGTCTGGCAAGAGGCCCAGTACTTC.

This clone was observed once. The chain uses TRBV7-2 and TRBJ2-3; tentative D call: TRBD1 (6 bases). Per the germline V gene, CDR1 is SGHTA and CDR2 is FQGNSA. The CDR3 has 15 amino acids. V was trimmed by 2 bases and J by 5 bases, leaving 14 bases between them. Here the CDR3 reads CASSLSGAGVDTQYF. CDR3 bases: TGTGCCAGCAGCTTATCAGGGGCAGGCGTAGATACGCAGTATTTT.